This T cell receptor beta chain was documented in a study of molecular identifiers for immune sequencing clone quantification. Source material for naive CD8 libraries was roughly 20,000 to 1,100,000 sorted cells, with 10%, 30% or 50% RNA. CD8+CD4-CCR7+CD45RA+ sorting gave the naive CD8 T cells. Ten or more counts support this clonotype. V lost 2 bases and J lost 2; bases outside the gene matches: 10. The CDR3 loop spans 16 amino acids. In germline, CDR1 is GTSNPN, CDR2 SVGIG (reference sequence). TCRdb used MiXCR to reprocess the PCR reads, holding one entry per CDR3 protein. The sample comprises roughly 90,000 distinct CDR3 sequences, roughly 19% of which are singletons, and around 0.8% rests with the top ten.

This sequence originates from a human donor in good health. Some libraries in this study had Jurkat cell RNA spiked in. Sequenced: naive CD8+ T cells from blood, with Jurkat cell RNA spiked in. This sample's subset: FACS-sorted CD8+CD4-CCR7+CD45RA+ naive T cells. This chain connects TRBV30 to TRBJ2-3; TRBD2 matches 7 bases. In nucleotides, the CDR3 is TGTGCCTGGAGTCCAGCTAGCGGAAGATTCACAGATACGCAGTATTTT. Protein sequence: CAWSPASGRFTDTQYF.